This T cell receptor beta chain was recovered during a study of T cell responses to AZD1222 COVID-19 vaccine. Study-level findings and limits: Sampling captured repertoires only after the peak T cell response. A rise in Spike-specific TCR breadth and depth followed two AZD1222 doses. Mostly white British, mostly female donors; authors suggested clonal diversity may be underestimated. Of the AZD1222 recipients, only 5 to 7 were seropositive at baseline.

This clone has a handful of counts. The antigen is undetermined. Trimming stripped 0 bases from V and 3 bases from J, with 11 bases between. CDR1 SEHNR and CDR2 FQNEAQ come from the germline V gene (reference sequence). CDR3 length: 15 amino acids. The repertoire was sequenced with immunoSEQ multiplex PCR; TCRdb's copy has only in-frame clones and lacks some. Of 75,000 to 100,000 clones listed, roughly nine tenths are singletons. This sequence joins TRBV7-9 and TRBJ2-5; a possible D gene is TRBD2 (5 bases). The sequence came from an adult in good health. Sequencing was performed on peripheral blood, taken on day 0 of AZD1222 vaccination. CDR3 nucleotides: TGTGCCAGCAGCTTAGCCCTCGGACTGGAAGAGACCCAGTACTTC. It encodes CASSLALGLEETQYF.